A selection of T cell receptor beta chains follows, all from one sample in a study of cytomegalovirus exposure and HLA in healthy donors. Measured with immunoSEQ multiplex PCR; TCRdb has only the in-frame clones, and not every one. The profile shows tens of thousands of clones, about 83% of them singletons. The sequencing sample was made of PBMCs. Every receptor here comes from a young man in good health and CMV-seronegative. The CDR3 runs from the conserved cysteine through the conserved F or W. Fields, in order: D gene, clone size, J gene, V gene, CDR3 protein, CDR3 DNA. The D gene is left open where the match is weak. Expanded clones get a size class; other rows say once, few or many, or leave the size out.

D: NA; size: once; J: TRBJ2-2; V: TRBV14; CDR3: CASSQTWNTGELFF; DNA: TGTGCCAGCAGCCAAACTTGGAACACCGGGGAGCTGTTTTTT
D: TRBD2; size: NA; J: TRBJ2-3; V: TRBV14; CDR3: CASSFGTSGRDTQYF; DNA: TGTGCCAGCAGCTTCGGGACTAGCGGGAGAGATACGCAGTATTTT
D: TRBD2; size: NA; J: TRBJ2-5; V: TRBV7-9; CDR3: CASSLAWASGQETQYF; DNA: TGTGCCAGCAGCTTAGCTTGGGCTAGCGGCCAAGAGACCCAGTACTTC
D: TRBD1; size: NA; J: TRBJ2-1; V: TRBV6-5; CDR3: CASSSMPGTGANEQFF; DNA: TGTGCCAGCAGTTCTATGCCGGGGACAGGTGCCAATGAGCAGTTCTTC
D: TRBD2; size: NA; J: TRBJ2-1; V: TRBV5-1; CDR3: CASSLEALAGGDEQFF; DNA: TGCGCCAGCAGCTTGGAAGCCCTAGCGGGAGGCGATGAGCAGTTCTTC
D: TRBD1; size: NA; J: TRBJ1-1; V: TRBV5-5; CDR3: CASSSPPGDSTNTEAFF; DNA: TGTGCCAGCAGCTCCCCCCCCGGGGACAGTACGAACACTGAAGCTTTCTTT
D: TRBD2; size: NA; J: TRBJ2-7; V: TRBV6-6; CDR3: CASSYQSSGLPYEQYF; DNA: TGTGCCAGCAGTTACCAGAGCTCGGGACTACCGTACGAGCAGTACTTC
D: NA; size: NA; J: TRBJ1-1; V: TRBV30; CDR3: CAWSVRGASPNTEAFF; DNA: TGTGCCTGGAGTGTACGGGGGGCATCACCGAACACTGAAGCTTTCTTT
D: NA; size: NA; J: TRBJ1-5; V: TRBV19; CDR3: CASSIGVGGYQPQHF; DNA: TGTGCCAGTAGTATAGGCGTTGGGGGCTATCAGCCCCAGCATTTT
D: TRBD1; size: NA; J: TRBJ1-2; V: TRBV4-1; CDR3: CASSQGGQGGYGYTF; DNA: TGCGCCAGCAGCCAGGGTGGACAGGGTGGCTATGGCTACACCTTC
D: TRBD1; size: NA; J: TRBJ1-3; V: TRBV30; CDR3: CAWSRDSFSGNTIYF; DNA: TGTGCCTGGAGCCGGGACAGCTTCTCTGGAAACACCATATATTTT
D: NA; size: NA; J: TRBJ1-1; V: TRBV9; CDR3: CASSETGTATVEAFF; DNA: TGTGCCAGCAGCGAGACCGGGACTGCGACCGTTGAAGCTTTCTTT
D: TRBD2; size: NA; J: TRBJ2-1; V: TRBV7-2; CDR3: CASSRSGTSGYNGQFF; DNA: TGTGCCAGCAGCCGATCCGGGACTAGCGGATACAATGGGCAGTTCTTC
D: NA; size: NA; J: TRBJ1-6; V: TRBV30; CDR3: CAGAGAYNSPLHF; DNA: TGTGCCGGAGCGGGGGCTTATAATTCACCCCTCCACTTT
D: TRBD1; size: NA; J: TRBJ2-7; V: TRBV27; CDR3: CASSPGTGGSFEQYF; DNA: TGTGCCAGCAGTCCCGGGACAGGGGGCTCCTTCGAGCAGTACTTC
D: NA; size: NA; J: TRBJ1-3; V: TRBV7-3; CDR3: CASSKGGQGNTIYF; DNA: TGTGCCAGCAGCAAAGGGGGTCAGGGAAACACCATATATTTT